One and the same sample provided the 10 T cell receptor beta chains below, sequenced in a study of regulatory T cells in long-lasting Graves disease. Sequencing libraries for TCR beta were prepared with iRepertoire HTBI primers and Arm-PCR of CDR3 regions. TCRdb called the multiplex PCR reads again in MiXCR, with one record for every CDR3 protein. The sample carries 350,000 to 450,000 distinct CDR3 sequences, approximately 16% recorded once. Time point: newly diagnosed GD, antithyroid drugs for less than 3 months. The TCR library used RNA extracted from PBMCs. The data also belong to a second study, concerning T cells in Graves' hyperthyroidism and ophthalmopathy.

This specimen consisted of peripheral blood mononuclear cells (PBMCs), obtained at new diagnosis, from a patient treated with antithyroid drugs. The receptors here all came from a woman aged 40 to 50 with Graves disease.

Only a few counts were recorded for this clonotype. The chain uses TRBV19 and TRBJ1-5; D possibly corresponds to TRBD1 (6 bases). From germline, CDR1 is LNHDA and CDR2 SQIVND (reference sequence). The CDR3 runs 15 residues. Trimming left V 7 bases short and J 3 bases short, with 16 bases between. Here the CDR3 DNA reads TGTGCCAGTATTGGGAGTCAGGGGAACAATCAGCCCCAGCATTTT. It is translated as CASIGSQGNNQPQHF.

This clonotype was seen ten or more times. DNA for the CDR3: TGTGCCAGCAGTTTTAACAGGGGGCTTGAGACCCAGTACTTC. Translated, it gives CASSFNRGLETQYF. The gene calls are TRBV12-3 or TRBV12-4 and TRBJ2-5; 9 bases align to TRBD1. There are 14 residues in the CDR3. V lost 3 bases, J lost 5 bases, and 4 bases stayed unmatched.

Concerning this clonotype itself: One end of the junction fails to match germline, which may point to a read error. The chain recombines TRBV6-5 with TRBJ1-5; no definite D call. The CDR3 length is 13 residues. The germline V gene has CDR1 MNHEY and CDR2 SVGAGI. CDR3 amino acids: CASSYNSNHPQHF. The DNA of the CDR3 is TGTGCCAGCAGTTATAATAGCAATCACCCCCAGCATTTT.

As for this clonotype: A far larger clone is only one base removed, so a read error is likely. This sequence joins TRBV20-1 and TRBJ2-1; TRBD2 agrees at 12 bases. CDR3 length: 14 amino acids. Trimming removed 4 bases from V and 10 bases from J; junction bases left unmatched: 8. Germline CDR1 and CDR2: DFQATT and SNEGSKA (reference sequence). The CDR3 sequence: CSAKGLAGSYEQFF. The CDR3 nucleotides read TGCAGTGCTAAGGGACTAGCGGGTTCCTACGAGCAGTTCTTC.

This clonotype was seen ten or more times. The genes are TRBV20-1 and TRBJ1-2; D possibly corresponds to TRBD1 (6 bases). The ends were cut back, 6 bases at V and 7 bases at J, with 18 bases in the middle. CDR1 DFQATT and CDR2 SNEGSKA come from the germline V gene (reference sequence). The CDR3 is made up of 13 amino acids. This chain's CDR3 is CSAAEGSRGGYTF. CDR3 in DNA: TGCAGTGCCGCCGAGGGTTCCAGGGGTGGCTACACCTTC.

The chain combines TRBV20-1 with TRBJ1-5; D unresolved. CDR3 length equals 14 residues. Germline-derived CDR1 and CDR2 are DFQATT and SNEGSKA (reference sequence). Trimming stripped 5 bases from V and 0 bases from J, with 11 bases between. This chain's CDR3 is CSAHRQNSNQPQHF. Written as DNA, the CDR3 is TGCAGTGCTCACAGACAAAATAGCAATCAGCCCCAGCATTTT.

This clonotype has a count of ten or more. CDR3 region: CSSKANRGPYNEQFF. CDR3 in DNA: TGCAGCTCGAAAGCAAACAGGGGACCCTACAATGAGCAGTTCTTC. The chain combines TRBV29-1 with TRBJ2-1; 7 bases are a match to TRBD1. The CDR3 runs to 15 residues. The V gene end was trimmed by 8 bases and the J gene end by 2 bases; junction bases not matched to a gene: 12. Germline CDR1 is SQVTM and CDR2 is ANQGSEA.

This clonotype was picked up many times. V is TRBV5-5 and J is TRBJ2-7; TRBD2 might be the D (5 bases). The CDR3 has 14 residues. From germline, CDR1 is SGHKS and CDR2 YYEKEE (reference sequence). V was shortened by 4 bases and J by 1 base, with 12 bases between the two germline ends. The CDR3 DNA reads as TGTGCCAGCAGCCCGGACTTTTTTTCCTACGAGCAGTACTTC. This codes for CASSPDFFSYEQYF.

At least ten counts were recorded for this clonotype. This chain connects TRBV7-8 to TRBJ2-7; 8 bases map to TRBD1. The CDR3 is 15 residues long. Germline-derived CDR1 and CDR2 are SGHVS and FQNEAQ. The ends lost 1 base at V and 6 bases at J; junction bases unmatched: 8. CDR3: CASSLDTGQGGEQYF. The CDR3 bases are TGTGCCAGCAGCTTAGATACCGGACAGGGCGGCGAGCAGTACTTC.

In this sample, this clonotype turned up many times. The CDR3, as DNA: TGTGCCAGCAGTTTAAACAGCAGAGGCACTGAAGCTTTCTTT. Amino acids: CASSLNSRGTEAFF. This chain uses TRBV27 with TRBJ1-1, with no clear D. Trimming left V 2 bases short and J 4 bases short, with 11 bases between. CDR3 length: 14 residues. CDR1 MNHEY and CDR2 SMNVEV come from the germline V gene (reference sequence).